Given below is one TCR beta chain in context. Sequencing used immunoSEQ multiplex PCR; TCRdb keeps in-frame clones, though not all of them. The data show 250,000 to 350,000 clones, about 82% seen once. This sample stems from a study of blood T cell repertoires in COVID-19. The sample comprised peripheral blood. The receptor was derived from a woman aged 45-65 years with acute or convalescent COVID-19.

In DNA, the CDR3 is TGTGCCAGCACGGGGACAGACCTCAGCTCCTACGAGCAGTACTTC. Translation: CASTGTDLSSYEQYF. This rearrangement joins TRBV6-5 to TRBJ2-7; 7 nucleotides match TRBD1. V shed 7 bases, J shed 0 bases, and the junction held 9 bases outside the gene matches. Germline CDR1 reads MNHEY; CDR2 reads SVGAGI. The CDR3 has 15 amino acids.